Each of the 17 T cell receptor beta chains below was sequenced from the same sample in a study of memory CD4+ T cells and cytomegalovirus serostatus. The protocol was immunoSEQ multiplex PCR, while the TCRdb copy is restricted to in-frame clones and leaves out a portion. The sample carries approximately 60,000 clones, about 81% recorded once. The sort gate was single viable CD3+CD4+CD8-CD45RO+ cells for memory CD4+ T cells. What was sequenced was memory CD4+ T cells from blood. The receptors here all came from an adult in good health and CMV-seronegative.

The CDR3 coding sequence is TGTGCCAGCAAAATGAAGGGAAGCAATCAGCCCCAGCATTTT. It yields the protein CASKMKGSNQPQHF. The chain combines TRBV6-5 with TRBJ1-5, with unresolved D. Per germline, CDR1 MNHEY and CDR2 SVGAGI. The V gene lost 7 bases and the J gene lost 1 base, with 11 bases spanning the gap. The CDR3 consists of 14 residues.

J is TRBJ1-2 and V is TRBV7-2, with D possibly matching TRBD1 (6 bases). The CDR3 spans 15 residues. V lost 2 bases and J lost 4, with 14 bases in between. Germline V lookup: CDR1 SGHTA, CDR2 FQGNSA. This CDR3 is CASSLTVTGFYGYTF. As DNA, the CDR3 is TGTGCCAGCAGCTTAACGGTCACAGGGTTCTATGGCTACACCTTC. Together with reference TRBV7-2 and TRBJ1-2, the CDR3 gives the full variable domain: GAGVSQSPSNKVTEKGKDVELRCDPISGHTALYWYRQSLGQGLEFLIYFQGNSAPDKSGLPSDRFSAERTGGSVSTLTIQRTQQEDSAVYLCASSLTVTGFYGYTFGSGTRLTVV.

The V and J genes are TRBV6-1 and TRBJ2-1; D uncertain. Germline values: CDR1 MNHNS, CDR2 SASEGT. V gave up 4 bases and J gave up 3 bases, with 1 base separating them. This CDR3 comprises 11 residues. The CDR3 nucleotides read TGTGCCAGCAGTGTCTACAATGAGCAGTTCTTC. Its protein product is CASSVYNEQFF.

The chain is built from TRBV7-3 and TRBJ2-2, with 8 bases lining up with TRBD1. Germline CDR1 and CDR2: SGHTA and FQGTGA. J gave up 6 bases and V 5 bases, and 5 bases lay outside the gene matches. The CDR3 has 14 residues. CDR3 sequence (DNA): TGTGCCAGCAGCCTACAGGGGGGAGCCGGGGAGCTGTTTTTT. This encodes CASSLQGGAGELFF. The full variable domain, its missing parts supplied by reference TRBV7-3 and TRBJ2-2, is GAGVSQTPSNKVTEKGKYVELRCDPISGHTALYWYRQSLGQGPEFLIYFQGTGAADDSGLPNDRFFAVRPEGSVSTLKIQRTERGDSAVYLCASSLQGGAGELFFGEGSRLTVL.

The chain couples TRBV19 to TRBJ1-1, with D unresolved. Germline-derived CDR1 and CDR2 are LNHDA and SQIVND (reference sequence). V shed 2 bases and J shed 1 base, with 8 bases lying between them. This CDR3 region has 14 residues. The CDR3 bases are TGTGCCAGTAGTATATGGAGGCAGAACACTGAAGCTTTCTTT. This translates into CASSIWRQNTEAFF.

In this sample, this clone turned up a few times. The chain couples TRBV2 to TRBJ1-2, with a tentative D call TRBD1 (6 bases). Per germline, CDR1 SNHLY and CDR2 FYNNEI. V lost 11 bases to trimming and J lost 0 bases, with 19 bases between them. This CDR3 region has 15 residues. The CDR3 bases are TGTGCCGTCCCGCGGGACACACAATCTAACTATGGCTACACCTTC. This sequence encodes CAVPRDTQSNYGYTF.

Written as DNA, the CDR3 is TGTGCCGCGGGGGAGCAGTACTTC. Protein sequence: CAAGEQYF. The V call is TRBV21-1, the J call TRBJ2-7; TRBD2, the table's D call, was not compared with the DNA. TRBV21-1 constitutes a pseudogene. The CDR3 contains 8 residues.

The chain recombines TRBV19 with TRBJ2-7; D gene ambiguous. Trimming shortened V by 5 bases and J by 2 bases, and 13 bases separated the two germline ends. The CDR3 has 14 amino acids. The germline gives CDR1 LNHDA, CDR2 SQIVND (reference sequence). The CDR3 DNA is TGTGCCAGTAGTGATCTAGGTGAGACCTACGAGCAGTACTTC. It yields the protein CASSDLGETYEQYF.

The chain uses TRBV9 and TRBJ2-7; 13 nucleotides agree with TRBD2. Trimming at V came to 3 bases and at J to 7 bases, leaving 4 bases not matched to a gene. The germline V gene has CDR1 SGDLS and CDR2 YYNGEE. CDR3 length: 14 amino acids. The CDR3 DNA sequence: TGTGCCAGCAGCGCGATACTAGCGGGGGGGGAGCAGTACTTC. This sequence encodes CASSAILAGGEQYF. The entire variable domain, with the rest obtained from reference TRBV9 and TRBJ2-7, is as follows: DSGVTQTPKHLITATGQRVTLRCSPRSGDLSVYWYQQSLDQGLQFLIQYYNGEERAKGNILERFSAQQFPDLHSELNLSSLELGDSALYFCASSAILAGGEQYFGPGTRLTVT.

The J gene is TRBJ2-2, the V gene TRBV7-3; D is possibly TRBD1 or TRBD2 (6 bases each). The CDR3 has 16 residues. V lost 6 bases to trimming and J lost 3 bases, with 17 bases between them. Per the germline V gene, CDR1 is SGHTA and CDR2 is FQGTGA. The CDR3 spells CASSLQGGVYTGELFF. The DNA of the CDR3 is TGTGCCAGCAGTTTACAGGGCGGGGTGTACACCGGGGAGCTGTTTTTT.

The J gene is TRBJ2-3, the V gene TRBV11-2; D is ambiguous. From germline, CDR1 is SGHAT and CDR2 FQNNGV. The V end lost 0 bases, the J end lost 1 base, and 8 bases lay between the germline ends. CDR3 length equals 15 residues. This CDR3 reads CASSLDQKRTDTQYF. CDR3 bases: TGTGCCAGCAGCTTAGATCAAAAACGCACAGATACGCAGTATTTT.

The chain recombines TRBV5-1 with TRBJ2-7, with 7 bases matching TRBD2. Germline lookup yields CDR1 SGHRS and CDR2 YFSETQ. This CDR3 is 16 amino acids long. J lost 5 bases, V lost 4 bases, and 15 bases had no gene match. For the CDR3, the DNA is TGCGCCAGCAGCCGGATGGGGGGGATCAGCGGCCACGAGCAGTACTTC. Its protein product is CASSRMGGISGHEQYF.

The rearrangement joins TRBV18 to TRBJ2-1, with D uncertain. The CDR3 length is 13 residues. CDR1 is KGHSH and CDR2 is LQKENI in the germline V gene. Trimming pared 0 bases from V and 10 bases from J, leaving 10 bases between. The CDR3 DNA sequence: TGTGCCAGCTCACCACCTTATGTTTCCGAGCAGTTCTTC. Protein product: CASSPPYVSEQFF. The full variable domain, its missing parts supplied by reference TRBV18 and TRBJ2-1, is NAGVMQNPRHLVRRRGQEARLRCSPMKGHSHVYWYRQLPEEGLKFMVYLQKENIIDESGMPKERFSAEFPKEGPSILRIQQVVRGDSAAYFCASSPPYVSEQFFGPGTRLTVL.

The V gene is TRBV7-3, the J gene TRBJ2-1; D is perhaps TRBD1 or TRBD2 (6 bases each). The CDR3 contains 19 residues. Trimming took 2 bases from V and 5 from J, leaving 25 bases between them. The V gene's germline CDR1 is SGHTA and CDR2 FQGTGA. DNA for the CDR3: TGTGCCAGCAGCTTAGGAGGGTCTGGTTTCAGGGGTCGGGACAATGAGCAGTTCTTC. Translation: CASSLGGSGFRGRDNEQFF.

This chain uses TRBV25-1 with TRBJ2-4; 7 bases fit TRBD1. After removal of 4 bases from V and 16 bases from J, the junction contained 7 bases not matched to a gene. The CDR3 runs to 11 residues. Germline V lookup: CDR1 MGHDK, CDR2 SYGVNS. The CDR3 spells CASSGGTVCYF. The CDR3 bases are TGTGCCAGCAGTGGGGGGACAGTCTGCTACTTC.

This chain uses TRBV4-3 with TRBJ2-3; D remains unclear. Germline V gene sequence: CDR1 LGHNA, CDR2 YSLEER. The V end lost 0 bases, the J end lost 3 bases, and 13 bases lay between the germline ends. This CDR3 is built from 16 residues. The CDR3 sequence: CASSQDGVGLTDTQYF. For the CDR3, the DNA is TGCGCCAGCAGCCAAGATGGGGTCGGCCTGACAGATACGCAGTATTTT.

V is TRBV7-3 and J is TRBJ2-2; D is unclear. The CDR3 has 13 residues. Germline V gives CDR1 SGHTA, CDR2 FQGTGA. V dropped 5 bases and J dropped 6 bases, with 10 bases sitting between them. As DNA, the CDR3 is TGTGCCAGCAGCGTAGATTTTCCCGGGGAGCTGTTTTTT. Encoded protein: CASSVDFPGELFF.